The clone carrying this T cell receptor (beta chain) was detected many times. The data are from a study of neurological immune-mediated disorders. The time point: longitudinal time-point 2. The germline V gene encodes CDR1 SGHVS and CDR2 FQNEAQ. Deletions cut 5 bases from V and 4 bases from J, with 12 bases between. The CDR3 contains 14 residues. MiXCR, applied by TCRdb to the 5' RACE reads, yields one record per CDR3 protein. The sample includes about 80,000 distinct CDR3 sequences, more than 5% of them seen just once. Sequencing was carried out using PBMCs. J is TRBJ1-5 and V is TRBV7-8, with D maybe TRBD1 (5 bases). The receptor was isolated from a woman aged 55-70 years with multiple sclerosis. The CDR3 DNA reads TGTGCCAGCAGCAACCGGGACTTTAATCAGCCCCAGCATTTT. Protein: CASSNRDFNQPQHF.